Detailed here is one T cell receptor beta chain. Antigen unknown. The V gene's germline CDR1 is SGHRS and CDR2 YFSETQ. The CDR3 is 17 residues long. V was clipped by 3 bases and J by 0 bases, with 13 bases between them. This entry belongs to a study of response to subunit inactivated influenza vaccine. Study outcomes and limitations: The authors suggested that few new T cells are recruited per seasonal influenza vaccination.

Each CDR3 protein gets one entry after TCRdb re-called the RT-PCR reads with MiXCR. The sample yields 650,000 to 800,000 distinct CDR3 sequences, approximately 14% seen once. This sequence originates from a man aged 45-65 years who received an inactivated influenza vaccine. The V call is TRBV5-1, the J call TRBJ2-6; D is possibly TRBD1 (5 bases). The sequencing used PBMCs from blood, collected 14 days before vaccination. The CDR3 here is CASSWGAPDSGANVLTF. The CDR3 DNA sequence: TGCGCCAGCAGCTGGGGCGCCCCCGACTCTGGGGCCAACGTCCTGACTTTC. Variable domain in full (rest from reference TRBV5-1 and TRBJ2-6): KAGVTQTPRYLIKTRGQQVTLSCSPISGHRSVSWYQQTPGQGLQFLFEYFSETQRNKGNFPGRFSGRQFSNSRSEMNVSTLELGDSALYLCASSWGAPDSGANVLTFGAGSRLTVL.